A single sample is the source of the 14 T cell receptor beta chains below, sequenced in a study of regulatory T cells in long-lasting Graves disease. Building the TCR beta libraries relied on iRepertoire HTBI primers, and CDR3 regions underwent Arm-PCR. TCRdb itself ran the multiplex PCR reads through MiXCR, one entry per CDR3 protein. The sample carries around 510,000 distinct CDR3 sequences, more than 20% recorded once. Time point of the sample: persistent/refractory GD, antithyroid drugs over 5 years with positive TRAb. Following extraction of RNA from PBMCs, that RNA was used to make the TCR library. The source material was peripheral blood mononuclear cells (PBMCs), sampled when the disease was refractory, from a patient treated with antithyroid drugs. The receptors here all came from a female donor with Graves disease.

The chain uses TRBV27 and TRBJ2-7, with TRBD2 matching 8 bases. Trimming at V came to 5 bases and at J to 5 bases, leaving 8 bases not matched to a gene. Per germline, CDR1 MNHEY and CDR2 SMNVEV (reference sequence). This CDR3 has 14 residues. The CDR3 reads CASSEAGALNEQYF. The CDR3 nucleotides are TGTGCCAGCAGTGAAGCGGGGGCCCTCAACGAGCAGTACTTC.

The chain employs TRBV7-2 and TRBJ2-5; TRBD2 matches 7 bases. CDR1 SGHTA and CDR2 FQGNSA come from the germline V gene. This CDR3 comprises 15 residues. The V gene end was trimmed by 1 base and the J gene end by 1 base; junction bases not matched to a gene: 3. Written as DNA, the CDR3 is TGTGCCAGCAGCTTAGAAGCGGGATCCCAAGAGACCCAGTACTTC. Amino acid sequence: CASSLEAGSQETQYF.

This clonotype was recorded at least ten times. This chain joins TRBV2 and TRBJ1-5; TRBD1 aligns across 8 bases. Germline V gene data show CDR1 as SNHLY and CDR2 as FYNNEI. J was trimmed by 3 bases and V by 3 bases; bases with no gene match: 7. This CDR3 comprises 16 residues. The CDR3 here is CASSDPTGAINQPQHF. Written as DNA, the CDR3 is TGTGCCAGCAGTGACCCGACAGGGGCGATCAATCAGCCCCAGCATTTT.

This clonotype was recorded at least ten times. The rearrangement joins TRBV30 to TRBJ1-2; maybe TRBD1 (5 bases). V shed 1 base and J shed 5 bases, with 14 bases lying between them. The germline V gene encodes CDR1 GTSNPN and CDR2 SVGIG (reference sequence). This CDR3 is built from 14 residues. CDR3 in amino acids: CAWSGEGRFYGYTF. DNA for the CDR3: TGTGCCTGGAGTGGAGAGGGGCGCTTTTATGGCTACACCTTC.

This clonotype showed up just a few times. The chain recombines TRBV5-1 with TRBJ1-1; the D gene is possibly TRBD1 (5 bases). Trimming left V 4 bases short and J 6 bases short, with 16 bases between. The CDR3 spans 14 residues. Germline V gene sequence: CDR1 SGHRS, CDR2 YFSETQ. The CDR3 reads CASSLGDRGAEAFF. The CDR3 DNA reads TGCGCCAGCAGCCTGGGGGACCGAGGGGCTGAAGCTTTCTTT.

Details on this clonotype: The junction shows a germline mismatch at one end, possibly a read error. This sequence joins TRBV3-1 and TRBJ2-1, with D perhaps being TRBD1 or TRBD2 (6 bases each). Per the germline V gene, CDR1 is LGHDT and CDR2 is YNNKEL (reference sequence). This CDR3 contains 13 residues. DNA of the CDR3: TGTGCCAGCAGACAAGGGGGGTCCAATGAGCAGTTCTTC. Encoded protein: CASRQGGSNEQFF.

This clonotype was detected ten times or more. The V gene is TRBV2, the J gene TRBJ2-7; no definite D call. V lost 5 bases, J lost 2 bases, and 13 bases lay in between. The germline V gene encodes CDR1 SNHLY and CDR2 FYNNEI. The CDR3 extends over 14 amino acids. The CDR3, as DNA: TGTGCCAGCAGTAGCCGGGCAGATGCCTACGAGCAGTACTTC. The encoded protein is CASSSRADAYEQYF.

The J gene is TRBJ2-7, the V gene TRBV9; TRBD2 matches at 10 bases. The CDR3 has 17 residues. V was clipped by 2 bases and J by 4 bases; unmatched bases: 12. Germline assignment: CDR1 SGDLS and CDR2 YYNGEE. CDR3 sequence (DNA): TGTGCCAGCAGCGTGGGGATTCTAGCGGGAGCGGGGTACGAGCAGTACTTC. Protein sequence: CASSVGILAGAGYEQYF. Drawing the rest from reference TRBV9 and TRBJ2-7, the complete variable domain is DSGVTQTPKHLITATGQRVTLRCSPRSGDLSVYWYQQSLDQGLQFLIQYYNGEERAKGNILERFSAQQFPDLHSELNLSSLELGDSALYFCASSVGILAGAGYEQYFGPGTRLTVT.

This clonotype was recorded at least ten times. The V gene is TRBV28, the J gene TRBJ1-3; no clear D gene. CDR1 and CDR2 from the germline V gene are MDHEN and SYDVKM. This CDR3 is 17 amino acids long. V was trimmed by 2 bases and J by 0 bases, leaving 14 bases between them. CDR3 in amino acids: CASSLVVGQYSGNTIYF. For the CDR3, the DNA is TGTGCCAGCAGTTTAGTCGTCGGGCAGTACTCTGGAAACACCATATATTTT.

This clonotype was seen repeatedly, ten times or more. The chain is built from TRBV5-1 and TRBJ2-7, with 9 bases lining up with TRBD2. V shed 3 bases and J 3 bases; nucleotides not matched to a gene: 10. The CDR3 extends over 16 amino acids. Germline V gene sequence: CDR1 SGHRS, CDR2 YFSETQ. CDR3 loop: CASSYLAGEKVYEQYF. CDR3 in DNA: TGCGCCAGCAGCTATTTAGCGGGAGAAAAGGTCTACGAGCAGTACTTC. Supplemented by reference TRBV5-1 and TRBJ2-7, the full variable domain reads KAGVTQTPRYLIKTRGQQVTLSCSPISGHRSVSWYQQTPGQGLQFLFEYFSETQRNKGNFPGRFSGRQFSNSRSEMNVSTLELGDSALYLCASSYLAGEKVYEQYFGPGTRLTVT.

This rearrangement joins TRBV20-1 to TRBJ2-7; TRBD1 aligns across 7 bases. Losses at the gene ends were 6 bases for V and 0 bases for J; bases not matched to a gene: 8. The CDR3 spans 14 residues. Germline CDR1 and CDR2: DFQATT and SNEGSKA (reference sequence). CDR3 protein: CSAEQGTFSYEQYF. In nucleotides, the CDR3 is TGCAGTGCAGAACAGGGGACATTCTCCTACGAGCAGTACTTC.

This rearrangement joins TRBV28 to TRBJ2-3; 7 bases align to TRBD2. J gave up 4 bases and V 2 bases, and 9 bases lay outside the gene matches. This CDR3 comprises 16 residues. Germline V gene data show CDR1 as MDHEN and CDR2 as SYDVKM. CDR3 residues: CASSLPERGEADTQYF. For the CDR3, the DNA is TGTGCCAGCAGTTTACCGGAGCGGGGAGAGGCAGATACGCAGTATTTT.

The chain employs TRBV28 and TRBJ2-3; D not resolved. There are 16 residues in the CDR3. The germline V gene encodes CDR1 MDHEN and CDR2 SYDVKM. Trimming left V 6 bases short and J 2 bases short, with 18 bases between. CDR3: CASRKKLSWATDTQYF. CDR3 coding DNA: TGTGCCAGCAGGAAAAAGTTGTCGTGGGCCACAGATACGCAGTATTTT.

V and J are TRBV20-1 and TRBJ2-7; 9 nucleotides match TRBD1. Per the germline V gene, CDR1 is DFQATT and CDR2 is SNEGSKA (reference sequence). Unmatched junction bases numbered 9, after V lost 3 bases and J lost 3 bases. This CDR3 contains 15 residues. This chain's CDR3 is CSASPPGQGRYEQYF. The CDR3 bases are TGCAGTGCTAGCCCTCCGGGACAGGGTCGCTACGAGCAGTACTTC.